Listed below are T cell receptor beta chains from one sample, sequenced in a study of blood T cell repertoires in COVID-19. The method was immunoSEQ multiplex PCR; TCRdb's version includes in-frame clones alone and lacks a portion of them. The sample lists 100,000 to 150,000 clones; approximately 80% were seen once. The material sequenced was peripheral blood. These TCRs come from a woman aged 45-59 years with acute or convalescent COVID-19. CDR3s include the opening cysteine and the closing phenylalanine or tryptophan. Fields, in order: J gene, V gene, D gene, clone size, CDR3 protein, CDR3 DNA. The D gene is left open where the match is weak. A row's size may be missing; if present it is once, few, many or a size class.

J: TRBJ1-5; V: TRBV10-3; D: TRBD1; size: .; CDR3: CATQGQDSNQPQHF; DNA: TGTGCCACACAGGGACAGGATAGCAATCAGCCCCAGCATTTT
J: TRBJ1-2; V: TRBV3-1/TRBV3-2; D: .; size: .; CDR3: CASSQKIQRTADGYTF; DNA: TGTGCCAGCAGCCAAAAAATTCAACGGACAGCAGACGGCTACACCTTC
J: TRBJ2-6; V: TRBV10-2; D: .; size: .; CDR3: CASSVQGRGANVLTF; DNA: TGCGCCAGCAGTGTTCAGGGTCGTGGGGCCAACGTCCTGACTTTC
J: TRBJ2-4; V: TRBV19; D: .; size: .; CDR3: CASKRGGGEAKNIQYF; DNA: TGTGCCAGTAAACGTGGAGGGGGGGAAGCCAAAAACATTCAGTACTTC
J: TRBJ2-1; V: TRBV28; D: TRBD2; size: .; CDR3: CASGTSGRNEQFF; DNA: TGTGCCAGTGGGACTAGCGGGAGAAATGAGCAGTTCTTC
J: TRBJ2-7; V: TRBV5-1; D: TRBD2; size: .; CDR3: CASSITSGSYLEQYF; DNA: TGCGCCAGCAGCATAACTAGCGGGTCGTATTTGGAGCAGTACTTC
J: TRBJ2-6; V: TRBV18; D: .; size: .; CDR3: CASSPVDSSGANVLTF; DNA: TGTGCCAGCTCACCAGTAGACAGCTCTGGGGCCAACGTCCTGACTTTC
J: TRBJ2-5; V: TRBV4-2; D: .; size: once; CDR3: CASSQEYNTVQETQYF; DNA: TGTGCCAGCAGCCAAGAGTATAATACGGTCCAAGAGACCCAGTACTTC
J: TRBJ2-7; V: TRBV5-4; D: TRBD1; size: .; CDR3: CASRRTGGRYEQYF; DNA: TGTGCCAGCAGAAGGACAGGGGGCCGATACGAGCAGTACTTC
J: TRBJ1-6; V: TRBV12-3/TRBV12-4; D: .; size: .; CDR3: CASSGNSPLHF; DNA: TGTGCCAGCAGCGGGAATTCACCCCTCCACTTT
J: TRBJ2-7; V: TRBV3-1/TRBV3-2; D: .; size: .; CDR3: CASSHRYEQYF; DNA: TGTGCCAGCAGCCATCGCTACGAGCAGTACTTC
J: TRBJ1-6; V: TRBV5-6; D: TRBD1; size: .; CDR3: CASSLITGARHSPLHF; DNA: TGTGCCAGCAGCTTGATTACAGGGGCTCGACATTCACCCCTCCACTTT
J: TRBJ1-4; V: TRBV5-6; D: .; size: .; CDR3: CASSWQVRKLFF; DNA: TGTGCCAGCAGCTGGCAGGTACGGAAACTGTTTTTT
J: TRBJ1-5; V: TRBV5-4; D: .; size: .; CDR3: CASSPGSNQPQHF; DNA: TGTGCCAGCAGCCCGGGGAGCAATCAGCCCCAGCATTTT
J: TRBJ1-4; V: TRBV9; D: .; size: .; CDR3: CASSVSGTDEKLFF; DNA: TGTGCCAGCAGCGTAAGCGGAACAGATGAAAAACTGTTTTTT
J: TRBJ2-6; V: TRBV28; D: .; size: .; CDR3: CASSSEGPSGANVLTF; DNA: TGTGCCAGCAGTTCGGAGGGGCCCTCTGGGGCCAACGTCCTGACTTTC
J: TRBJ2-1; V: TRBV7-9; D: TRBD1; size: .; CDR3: CASSSTGSSTYNEQFF; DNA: TGTGCCAGCAGCTCGACAGGGAGTTCCACCTACAATGAGCAGTTCTTC
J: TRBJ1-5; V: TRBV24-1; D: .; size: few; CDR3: CATSDPTNLPQHF; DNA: TGTGCCACCAGTGACCCGACAAATTTGCCCCAGCATTTT